The 27 T cell receptor beta chains below come from one sample, sequenced in a study of T cell responses to AZD1222 COVID-19 vaccine (dated by TCRdb to the early 2020s). The library was generated by the immunoSEQ multiplex PCR assay. TCRdb took over this immuneACCESS table, retaining in-frame rearrangements with V and J assigned. Such tables are incomplete; in checked studies, under half of the missing clones stem from an unresolved V gene, and the remainder is unexplained. This sample lists 150,000 or so clones; about nine tenths were detected once. The ten top clones hold more than 2% of the sample. What this sample's time point label stands for: baseline before first vaccination. The sequencing used peripheral blood, collected on day 0 of AZD1222 vaccination. These receptors were taken from an adult in good health.

The chain uses TRBV2 and TRBJ1-1; 7 bases fit TRBD1. Germline assignment: CDR1 SNHLY and CDR2 FYNNEI. Trimming cost V 4 bases and J 4 bases; bases outside gene matches: 3. There are 13 residues in the CDR3. The chain's CDR3 is CASSARQGTEAFF. The CDR3 DNA reads as TGTGCCAGCAGTGCCCGACAGGGCACTGAAGCTTTCTTT.

The rearrangement joins TRBV24-1 to TRBJ2-2; weak D call: TRBD2 (5 bases). Trimming left V 3 bases short and J 6 bases short, with 7 bases between. The length of the CDR3 is 13 residues. The germline V gene encodes CDR1 KGHDR and CDR2 SFDVKD. This CDR3 reads CATSDEGSGELFF. In nucleotides, the CDR3 is TGTGCCACCAGTGATGAGGGATCCGGGGAGCTGTTTTTT.

The chain couples TRBV24-1 to TRBJ2-2, with D possibly matching TRBD2 (5 bases). The CDR3 totals 16 residues. CDR1 and CDR2 from the germline V gene are KGHDR and SFDVKD. V dropped 2 bases and J dropped 1 base, with 10 bases sitting between them. For the CDR3, the DNA is TGTGCCACCAGTGATTCCCGGGGAGTGAACACCGGGGAGCTGTTTTTT. Residues: CATSDSRGVNTGELFF.

J is TRBJ2-7 and V is TRBV24-1; D call uncertain. Germline-derived CDR1 and CDR2 are KGHDR and SFDVKD. The CDR3 runs 14 residues. The V end was cut by 8 bases, the J end by 4 bases, with 17 bases between. The chain's CDR3 is CATNPTTTGYEQYF. DNA for the CDR3: TGTGCCACCAACCCGACAACTACGGGTTACGAGCAGTACTTC.

V usage is TRBV14 and J usage is TRBJ2-3; D unresolved. The CDR3 runs 17 residues. V dropped 0 bases and J dropped 2 bases, with 15 bases sitting between them. Germline CDR1 is SGHDN and CDR2 is FVKESK. In DNA, the CDR3 is TGTGCCAGCAGCCAAGATGTTGCTAGATTTAACACAGATACGCAGTATTTT. Protein product: CASSQDVARFNTDTQYF.

This clone was observed a handful of times. The rearrangement links TRBV7-2 to TRBJ1-2; D call uncertain. This CDR3 spans 14 amino acids. Germline V gene lookup returns CDR1 SGHTA and CDR2 FQGNSA. Trimming took 1 base from V and 4 from J, leaving 10 bases between them. This CDR3 reads CASSLGLGSYGYTF. CDR3 nucleotide sequence: TGTGCCAGCAGCTTAGGTTTGGGTTCCTATGGCTACACCTTC.

The V call is TRBV6-6, the J call TRBJ1-2; TRBD1 agrees at 8 bases. Germline-derived CDR1 and CDR2 are MNHNY and SVGAGI (reference sequence). This CDR3 is 15 amino acids long. V shed 2 bases, J shed 8 bases, and the junction held 10 bases outside the gene matches. CDR3 coding DNA: TGTGCCAGCAGTTACAGCGACAGGGGCTTTGGGGGCTACACCTTC. Protein product: CASSYSDRGFGGYTF.

The CDR3, as DNA: TGTGCCAGCAGCTCCCGACAGGGTTGGAGGGGAAACACCATATATTTT. Its translation is CASSSRQGWRGNTIYF. The V call is TRBV13, the J call TRBJ1-3; 7 bases are a match to TRBD1. Per germline, CDR1 PRHDT and CDR2 FYEKMQ (reference sequence). The CDR3 extends over 16 amino acids. Trimming at V came to 4 bases and at J to 4 bases, leaving 10 bases not matched to a gene.

The V call is TRBV24-1, the J call TRBJ2-2, with no clear D. Germline loops: CDR1 KGHDR, CDR2 SFDVKD. Trimming cost V 4 bases and J 7 bases, with 18 bases left between them. The CDR3 has 16 amino acids. CDR3 nucleotides: TGTGCCACCAGTGACCCGGCGGAAGGTGTAGGCGGGGAGCTGTTTTTT. Translation gives CATSDPAEGVGGELFF.

This clone has a single count. This chain links TRBV29-1 with TRBJ2-1, with D uncertain. Germline V lookup: CDR1 SQVTM, CDR2 ANQGSEA. With 3 bases removed from V and 10 bases from J, the gap between germline ends came to 7 bases. CDR3 length: 10 amino acids. CDR3 amino acids: CSVESWEQFF. In nucleotides, the CDR3 is TGCAGCGTTGAGTCGTGGGAGCAGTTCTTC.

The V gene is TRBV18, the J gene TRBJ1-1; D ambiguous. Germline CDR1 and CDR2: KGHSH and LQKENI. The length of the CDR3 is 16 residues. Deletions cut 3 bases from V and 3 bases from J, with 17 bases between. The CDR3 DNA sequence: TGTGCCAGCTCACCCCCCTCCTCATCGCGGGACACTGAAGCTTTCTTT. It codes for CASSPPSSSRDTEAFF.

This clone was seen only once. The CDR3 loop reads CAWSQTRPLPGNTIYF. DNA of the CDR3: TGTGCCTGGAGTCAGACACGACCTCTGCCTGGAAACACCATATATTTT. The rearrangement links TRBV30 to TRBJ1-3; D not resolved. V was pared by 2 bases and J by 2 bases, with 16 bases between. CDR3 length: 16 amino acids. Germline V gene sequence: CDR1 GTSNPN, CDR2 SVGIG (reference sequence).

This clone appeared a few times. This chain connects TRBV5-1 to TRBJ2-7; 7 bases align to TRBD2. V lost 0 bases to trimming and J lost 6 bases; unmatched junction nucleotides: 6. The CDR3 sequence is 14 residues long. Germline lookup yields CDR1 SGHRS and CDR2 YFSETQ. This chain's CDR3 is CASSLGAGVSEQYF. DNA of the CDR3: TGCGCCAGCAGCTTGGGGGCGGGAGTTAGCGAGCAGTACTTC.

The J gene is TRBJ1-1, the V gene TRBV30; the D gene is possibly TRBD1 (6 bases). V lost 8 bases and J 5 bases, leaving 21 bases between the germline ends. The CDR3 is made up of 14 amino acids. CDR1 GTSNPN and CDR2 SVGIG come from the germline V gene (reference sequence). This CDR3 reads CAGILAPRGTEAFF. For the CDR3, the DNA is TGTGCCGGGATCCTAGCCCCCAGGGGAACTGAAGCTTTCTTT.

The chain recombines TRBV7-8 with TRBJ1-5, with 9 bases aligning to TRBD1. With V trimmed by 6 bases and J by 3 bases, 15 bases remained unmatched. This CDR3 has 18 amino acids. Germline values: CDR1 SGHVS, CDR2 FQNEAQ. The CDR3 DNA follows: TGTGCCAGCAGTTTAATCCCGACAGGGGGACGAATCAATCAGCCCCAGCATTTT. As protein: CASSLIPTGGRINQPQHF. The complete variable domain, with remaining parts taken from reference TRBV7-8 and TRBJ1-5, reads GAGVSQSPRYKVAKRGQDVALRCDPISGHVSLFWYQQALGQGPEFLTYFQNEAQLDKSGLPSDRFFAERPEGSVSTLKIQRTQQEDSAVYLCASSLIPTGGRINQPQHFGDGTRLSIL.

Comments on this clone: Distinct nucleotide sequences in the sample also encode this CDR3. This chain joins TRBV7-2 and TRBJ1-1; the D is unclear. CDR1 is SGHTA and CDR2 is FQGNSA in the germline V gene. V shed 1 base and J shed 0 bases, with 6 bases lying between them. This CDR3 region has 14 residues. CDR3 DNA sequence: TGTGCCAGCAGCTTAGTTGCGGTGAACACTGAAGCTTTCTTT. It codes for CASSLVAVNTEAFF. Based on the CDR3 plus reference TRBV7-2 and TRBJ1-1, the full variable domain is GAGVSQSPSNKVTEKGKDVELRCDPISGHTALYWYRQSLGQGLEFLIYFQGNSAPDKSGLPSDRFSAERTGGSVSTLTIQRTQQEDSAVYLCASSLVAVNTEAFFGQGTRLTVV.

The chain has TRBV7-2 and TRBJ1-2; D ambiguous. Germline lookup yields CDR1 SGHTA and CDR2 FQGNSA. There are 13 residues in the CDR3. The V gene lost 2 bases and the J gene lost 8 bases, with 12 bases spanning the gap. The DNA for the CDR3 is TGTGCCAGCAGCTTAATTCTGTCGACCGGCTACACCTTC. Translating it yields CASSLILSTGYTF.

The V call is TRBV9, the J call TRBJ1-3; D perhaps matches TRBD1 (5 bases). The CDR3 has 15 residues. V lost 0 bases and J lost 3, with 10 bases in between. The germline V gene encodes CDR1 SGDLS and CDR2 YYNGEE. CDR3 sequence (DNA): TGTGCCAGCAGCGTAGGCGACAGACATGGAAACACCATATATTTT. Protein product: CASSVGDRHGNTIYF.

The chain's CDR3 is CASSLQTGMGPNEQFF. For the CDR3, the DNA is TGTGCCAGCAGTTTACAGACAGGGATGGGGCCAAATGAGCAGTTCTTC. The chain recombines TRBV27 with TRBJ2-1; 7 nucleotides line up with TRBD1. The trim removed 2 bases at V and 7 bases at J, leaving 11 bases unmatched. The CDR3 runs to 16 residues. Germline V gene lookup returns CDR1 MNHEY and CDR2 SMNVEV (reference sequence).

This clone was seen only a few times. The chain is built from TRBV30 and TRBJ2-4, with D perhaps TRBD2 (5 bases). Germline assignment: CDR1 GTSNPN and CDR2 SVGIG (reference sequence). Trimming stripped 5 bases from V and 0 bases from J, with 11 bases between. CDR3 length: 14 residues. CDR3 region: CAWDGDLAKNIQYF. The CDR3 DNA follows: TGTGCCTGGGACGGGGATCTAGCCAAAAACATTCAGTACTTC.

This sequence joins TRBV12-3 or TRBV12-4 and TRBJ1-1; TRBD1 might be the D (5 bases). The CDR3 contains 13 residues. Trimming removed 5 bases from V and 6 bases from J, with 13 bases in between. The CDR3 is CASSVAGSAEAFF. Here the CDR3 DNA reads TGTGCCAGCAGTGTCGCAGGGTCTGCTGAAGCTTTCTTT.

The V call is TRBV18, the J call TRBJ2-7, with TRBD1 matching 7 bases. The CDR3 has 13 residues. Germline trimming cut 4 bases from V and 0 bases from J; bases unmatched to any gene: 0. Germline V gene data show CDR1 as KGHSH and CDR2 as LQKENI. The CDR3, as DNA: TGTGCCAGCTCACGGGACAGCTCCTACGAGCAGTACTTC. This translates into CASSRDSSYEQYF.

The chain employs TRBV3-1 (or the pseudogene TRBV3-2) and TRBJ2-7, with 11 bases identical to TRBD1. Germline CDR1 LGHDT, CDR2 YNNKEL (reference sequence). V lost 0 bases to trimming and J lost 3 bases; unmatched junction nucleotides: 7. This CDR3 is built from 17 residues. CDR3 nucleotides: TGTGCCAGCAGCCAAGACTTGAGGACAGGGGGCCACTACGAGCAGTACTTC. Amino acids: CASSQDLRTGGHYEQYF.

This clone appeared a single time. This chain connects TRBV1 to TRBJ2-3; TRBD2 is taken as the D call from the table, unchecked against the DNA. TRBV1 is noted as a pseudogene. The CDR3 runs to 16 residues. The CDR3 protein is CTSSLGTNCGGDTQYF. The CDR3, as DNA: TGCACCAGCAGCCTCGGGACTAACTGCGGGGGAGATACGCAGTATTTT.

This clone has only one observation. The chain joins TRBV4-3 to TRBJ1-2; tentative D call: TRBD1 (5 bases). The CDR3 is 15 residues long. Trimming stripped 2 bases from V and 4 bases from J, with 14 bases between. Germline V CDR1 and CDR2: LGHNA, YSLEER. This CDR3 is CASSQTTGTLYGYTF. The CDR3 nucleotides are TGCGCCAGCAGCCAAACAACCGGGACCCTCTATGGCTACACCTTC.

The chain employs TRBV7-2 and TRBJ2-1, with 9 bases matching TRBD2. Germline V gene data show CDR1 as SGHTA and CDR2 as FQGNSA. The CDR3 loop spans 17 amino acids. With 2 bases clipped from V and 6 bases from J, the junction kept 11 bases outside the gene matches. The CDR3 sequence is CASSLQFAGGPGNEQFF. The CDR3 DNA follows: TGTGCCAGCAGCTTACAATTTGCGGGAGGGCCGGGCAATGAGCAGTTCTTC.

V gene TRBV5-1 combines with J gene TRBJ2-4; no definite D call. The CDR3 sequence is 14 residues long. CDR1 and CDR2 (germline): SGHRS, YFSETQ. V shed 1 base and J shed 0 bases, with 5 bases lying between them. CDR3 residues: CASSLQLAKNIQYF. As DNA, the CDR3 is TGCGCCAGCAGCTTGCAATTAGCCAAAAACATTCAGTACTTC.